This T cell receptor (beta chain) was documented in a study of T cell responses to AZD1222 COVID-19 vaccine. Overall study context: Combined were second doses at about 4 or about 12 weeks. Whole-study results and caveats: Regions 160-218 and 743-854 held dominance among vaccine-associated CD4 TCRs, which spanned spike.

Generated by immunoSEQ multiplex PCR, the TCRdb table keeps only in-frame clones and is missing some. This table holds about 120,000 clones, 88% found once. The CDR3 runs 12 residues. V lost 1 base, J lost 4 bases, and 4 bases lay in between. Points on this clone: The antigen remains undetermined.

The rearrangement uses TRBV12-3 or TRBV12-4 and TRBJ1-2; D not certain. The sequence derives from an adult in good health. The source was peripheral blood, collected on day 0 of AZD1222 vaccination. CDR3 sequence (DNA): TGTGCCAGCAGTTTAGTCCGCTATGGCTACACCTTC. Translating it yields CASSLVRYGYTF.